This T cell receptor (beta chain) derives from a study of blood T cell repertoires in COVID-19. In the study overall: Samples came from the United States, Italy and Spain, spanning acute and convalescent COVID-19. PBMCs, B-cell-depleted T cells, or T cells were the source of the cDNA or gDNA that made up the material.

The germline V gene encodes CDR1 WSHSY and CDR2 SAAADI. The J segment lost 0 bases and the V segment lost 7 bases, leaving 6 bases of the junction unmatched. CDR3 length: 15 amino acids. This clone came up a few times. Original data processing: Nucleated cell counts were estimated from reference gene primer amplification. Only in-frame clones appear in the TCRdb table, and some are missing; sequencing was by immunoSEQ multiplex PCR. V and J calls plus clone size are reproduced from that table; the DNA served to infer D and trimming. In the table there are roughly 140,000 clones, roughly 80% of which are singletons.

The chain carries TRBV10-2 and TRBJ2-1; 7 bases line up with TRBD2. The sequenced material came from peripheral blood. The TCR originated in a man between 70 and 80 years old with acute or convalescent COVID-19. CDR3 coding DNA: TGCGCCAGCACAGCGGGACGGAACTCCTACAATGAGCAGTTCTTC. Amino acid sequence: CASTAGRNSYNEQFF.